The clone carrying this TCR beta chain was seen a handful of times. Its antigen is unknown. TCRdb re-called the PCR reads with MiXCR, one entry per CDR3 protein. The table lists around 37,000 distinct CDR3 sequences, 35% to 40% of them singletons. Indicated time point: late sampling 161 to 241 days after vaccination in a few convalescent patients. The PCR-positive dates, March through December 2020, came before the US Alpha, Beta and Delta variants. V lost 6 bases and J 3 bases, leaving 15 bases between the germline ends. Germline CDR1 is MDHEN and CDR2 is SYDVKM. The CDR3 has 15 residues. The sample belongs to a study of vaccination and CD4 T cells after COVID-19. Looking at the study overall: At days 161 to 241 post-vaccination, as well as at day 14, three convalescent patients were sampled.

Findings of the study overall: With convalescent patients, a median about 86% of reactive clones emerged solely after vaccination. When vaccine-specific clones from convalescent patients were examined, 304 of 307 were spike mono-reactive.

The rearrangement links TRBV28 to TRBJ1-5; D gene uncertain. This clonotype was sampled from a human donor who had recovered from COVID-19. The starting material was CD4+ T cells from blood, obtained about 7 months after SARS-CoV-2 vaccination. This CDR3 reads CASSPMGQNNQPQHF. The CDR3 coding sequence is TGTGCCAGCAGCCCAATGGGCCAGAACAATCAGCCCCAGCATTTT.